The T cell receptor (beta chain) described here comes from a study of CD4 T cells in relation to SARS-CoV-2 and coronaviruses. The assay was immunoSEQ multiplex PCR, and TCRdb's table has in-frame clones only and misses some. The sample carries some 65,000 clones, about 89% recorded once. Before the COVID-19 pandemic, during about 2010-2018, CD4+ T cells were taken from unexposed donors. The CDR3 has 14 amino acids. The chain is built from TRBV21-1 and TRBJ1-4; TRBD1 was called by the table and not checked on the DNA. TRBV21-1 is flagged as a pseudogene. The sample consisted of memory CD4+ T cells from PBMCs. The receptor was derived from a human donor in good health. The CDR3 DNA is TGTGCCAGCAGGTTTAAGGGGGCGCCTGAAAAACTGTTTTTT. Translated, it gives CASRFKGAPEKLFF.